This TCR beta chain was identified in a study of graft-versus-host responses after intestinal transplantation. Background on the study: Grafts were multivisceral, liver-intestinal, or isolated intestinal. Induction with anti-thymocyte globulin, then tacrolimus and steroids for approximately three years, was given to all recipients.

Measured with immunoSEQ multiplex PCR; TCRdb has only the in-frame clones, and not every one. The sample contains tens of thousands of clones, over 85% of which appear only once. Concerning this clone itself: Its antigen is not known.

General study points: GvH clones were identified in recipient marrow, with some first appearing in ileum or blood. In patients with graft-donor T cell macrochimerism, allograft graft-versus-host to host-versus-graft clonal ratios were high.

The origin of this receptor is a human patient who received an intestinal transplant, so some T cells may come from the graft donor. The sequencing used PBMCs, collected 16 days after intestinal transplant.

The DNA of the CDR3 is TGCGCCAGCAGCTTGTTGGGGGGGAACACTGAAGCTTTCTTT. Translation: CASSLLGGNTEAFF. The chain carries TRBV5-1 and TRBJ1-1; D may be TRBD1 (5 bases). The germline V and J ends were trimmed by 1 base and 1 base, with 8 bases remaining between them. Germline V gene data show CDR1 as SGHRS and CDR2 as YFSETQ. There are 14 residues in the CDR3.